Below, 29 T cell receptor beta chains from the same sample are listed, as sequenced in a study of T cells after yellow fever vaccination (dated by TCRdb to between 2017 and 2020). What the treatment or condition label conveys for this sample: live attenuated yellow fever vaccine strain. The protocol used for the library was 5' RACE. Sequencing was performed on an Illumina HiSeq 2500. Using fastp trimming at Q25 and MiXCR clonotype assembly, TCRdb reanalyzed the public sequencing data and kept in-frame beta chains. Records with the same CDR3 protein are collapsed into one entry carrying the most frequent genes and DNA. The sample table records 600,000 to 750,000 distinct CDR3 sequences; 12% of these occur just once. The ten largest clones capture under 15% of the sample. The source was PBMCs, collected on the day of the yellow fever booster vaccination. The source is a man under 40 who received the YFV17D yellow fever vaccine.

In its sample, this clonotype was seen a few times. The CDR3 reads CSASEWETLHF. The CDR3 coding sequence is TGCAGTGCTTCAGAGTGGGAAACCCTCCACTTT. The chain links TRBV20-1 to TRBJ1-6; D not certain. The CDR3 has 11 amino acids. Germline V gene lookup returns CDR1 DFQATT and CDR2 SNEGSKA (reference sequence). V dropped 5 bases and J dropped 14 bases, with 13 bases sitting between them.

This clonotype was detected a few times. Its ends do not fully match the called genes, so a read error is possible. The chain has TRBV7-2 and TRBJ1-1; a possible D gene is TRBD1 (6 bases). Germline assignment: CDR1 SGHTA and CDR2 FQGNSA. The CDR3 is 16 amino acids. CDR3 in amino acids: CASSTQAGGGNAEAFF. For the CDR3, the DNA is TGTGCCAGCAGCACCCAAGCTGGAGGGGGGAACGCTGAAGCTTTCTTT.

This clonotype was picked up a small number of times. The chain combines TRBV20-1 with TRBJ1-1; TRBD1 matches 7 bases. Germline values: CDR1 DFQATT, CDR2 SNEGSKA (reference sequence). V lost 8 bases and J lost 2; bases outside the gene matches: 11. The CDR3 is made up of 14 amino acids. CDR3 bases: TGCAGTACACCGAAGACAGGGCCCAACACTGAAGCTTTCTTT. Protein sequence: CSTPKTGPNTEAFF.

This clonotype was detected many times. The chain combines TRBV27 with TRBJ1-2; D gene uncertain. The V end lost 5 bases, the J end lost 2 bases, and 15 bases lay between the germline ends. Germline V gene sequence: CDR1 MNHEY, CDR2 SMNVEV (reference sequence). There are 15 residues in the CDR3. The DNA for the CDR3 is TGTGCCAGCAGTCCCCTGGGAGCCATGAACTATGGCTACACCTTC. Its protein is CASSPLGAMNYGYTF.

This clonotype has a handful of counts. This chain links TRBV27 with TRBJ2-6; TRBD2 might be the D (5 bases). Germline V gene lookup returns CDR1 MNHEY and CDR2 SMNVEV (reference sequence). The CDR3 is 15 residues long. With 6 bases removed from V and 2 bases from J, the gap between germline ends came to 11 bases. In DNA, the CDR3 is TGTGCCAGCAGACGGGGTGTTACTGGGGCCAACGTCCTGACTTTC. Its protein product is CASRRGVTGANVLTF.

There are a few counts of this clonotype. The chain employs TRBV7-9 and TRBJ2-3; unclear D gene. V was trimmed by 5 bases and J by 6 bases, leaving 18 bases between them. CDR3 size: 15 residues. CDR1 is SEHNR, CDR2 FQNEAQ, per germline (reference sequence). CDR3 sequence: CASSPRTPDPDTQYF. The CDR3 DNA is TGTGCCAGCAGCCCCCGTACGCCAGACCCCGATACGCAGTATTTT. Full variable domain (rest looked up from reference TRBV7-9 and TRBJ2-3): DTGVSQNPRHKITKRGQNVTFRCDPISEHNRLYWYRQTLGQGPEFLTYFQNEAQLEKSRLLSDRFSAERPKGSFSTLEIQRTEQGDSAMYLCASSPRTPDPDTQYFGPGTRLTVL.

This clonotype has a count of ten or more. The chain recombines TRBV10-3 with TRBJ2-7; D is perhaps TRBD1 (6 bases). Germline V lookup: CDR1 ENHRY, CDR2 SYGVKD. The CDR3 loop spans 13 amino acids. Trimming removed 4 bases from V and 3 bases from J, with 10 bases in between. This CDR3 reads CAISARQDYEQYF. The CDR3, as DNA: TGTGCCATCAGTGCAAGACAGGACTACGAGCAGTACTTC.

The chain employs TRBV20-1 and TRBJ2-3; 9 bases agree with TRBD2. The CDR3 consists of 14 residues. Germline V gene sequence: CDR1 DFQATT, CDR2 SNEGSKA (reference sequence). With V trimmed by 6 bases and J by 6 bases, 10 bases remained unmatched. The CDR3 is CSARPGLAADTQYF. The CDR3 region has the DNA TGCAGTGCAAGACCGGGACTAGCAGCGGATACGCAGTATTTT.

This clonotype was counted a few times. The rearrangement joins TRBV6-5 to TRBJ1-4; D is possibly TRBD1 (6 bases). The ends were cut back, 2 bases at V and 7 bases at J, with 17 bases in the middle. Germline V gene lookup returns CDR1 MNHEY and CDR2 SVGAGI. This CDR3 comprises 16 residues. The chain's CDR3 is CASSYTQGTGGEKLFF. The CDR3 DNA follows: TGTGCCAGCAGTTACACACAGGGTACCGGAGGTGAAAAACTGTTTTTT.

The J gene is TRBJ2-7, the V gene TRBV15; 9 nucleotides match TRBD1. The germline V gene encodes CDR1 LNHNV and CDR2 YYDKDF (reference sequence). V dropped 0 bases and J dropped 3; count of bases not matched to a gene: 3. The CDR3 loop spans 15 amino acids. Written as DNA, the CDR3 is TGTGCCACCAGCAGAGATCCGGGACAGGGCTACGAGCAGTACTTC. It translates to CATSRDPGQGYEQYF.

The sample holds a few counts of this clonotype. The chain recombines TRBV20-1 with TRBJ2-7; no firm D call. The CDR3 totals 13 residues. Trimming removed 3 bases at V and 7 bases at J, with 16 bases between. Germline values: CDR1 DFQATT, CDR2 SNEGSKA (reference sequence). For the CDR3, the DNA is TGCAGTGCTAGTAATCTAGTCCGTGGGGAGCAGTACTTC. Protein sequence: CSASNLVRGEQYF.

The chain joins TRBV6-1 to TRBJ2-3; tentative D call: TRBD1 (7 bases). Germline values: CDR1 MNHNS, CDR2 SASEGT. The CDR3 is 15 amino acids. The V end lost 6 bases, the J end lost 2 bases, and 15 bases lay between the germline ends. The CDR3 protein is CASSPGGTFTDTQYF. The CDR3 region has the DNA TGTGCCAGCAGCCCAGGGGGGACGTTCACAGATACGCAGTATTTT.

This clonotype has only a few counts. The V gene is TRBV5-5, the J gene TRBJ2-7, with 7 bases that match TRBD2. V was clipped by 4 bases and J by 12 bases; unmatched bases: 13. This CDR3 is built from 13 residues. Per germline, CDR1 SGHKS and CDR2 YYEKEE (reference sequence). CDR3 DNA sequence: TGTGCCAGCAGCGCTAGCCGGGAGGTAAACGGGTACTTC. It is translated as CASSASREVNGYF.

This rearrangement joins TRBV5-1 to TRBJ2-1; D is unresolved. V lost 0 bases to trimming and J lost 6 bases, with 16 bases between them. The germline CDR1 and CDR2 sequences are SGHRS and YFSETQ. The CDR3 consists of 16 residues. The DNA of the CDR3 is TGCGCCAGCAGCTTGGCCCCCGCGCAAGTATCCAATGAGCAGTTCTTC. It translates to CASSLAPAQVSNEQFF.

The chain uses TRBV5-4 and TRBJ2-3; D possibly corresponds to TRBD2 (6 bases). Germline lookup yields CDR1 SGHNT and CDR2 YYREEE (reference sequence). V gave up 4 bases and J gave up 3 bases, with 15 bases separating them. CDR3 length equals 15 residues. The CDR3 region is CASSPGRGRTDTQYF. The CDR3 DNA follows: TGTGCCAGCAGCCCTGGCCGAGGGAGGACAGATACGCAGTATTTT.

The rearrangement joins TRBV29-1 to TRBJ2-2; 7 bases agree with TRBD1. The CDR3 is made up of 15 amino acids. The V and J ends lost 6 bases and 1 base, in that order; junction bases with no gene match: 8. The V gene's germline CDR1 is SQVTM and CDR2 ANQGSEA. This CDR3 reads CSVQDRSRNTGELFF. The CDR3 DNA sequence: TGCAGCGTCCAGGACAGGAGCAGGAACACCGGGGAGCTGTTTTTT.

This clonotype has a handful of counts. The chain is built from TRBV10-3 and TRBJ1-2; D uncertain. The CDR3 totals 13 residues. Germline V gene lookup returns CDR1 ENHRY and CDR2 SYGVKD. With 3 bases removed from V and 8 bases from J, the gap between germline ends came to 13 bases. CDR3 in amino acids: CAISDRASYGYTF. In nucleotides, the CDR3 is TGTGCCATCAGTGATCGAGCCAGCTACGGCTACACCTTC.

This clonotype was seen more than once but under ten times. V is TRBV28 and J is TRBJ1-6; possibly TRBD1 for D (6 bases). The CDR3 loop spans 15 amino acids. CDR1 is MDHEN, CDR2 SYDVKM, per germline. V was pared by 1 base and J by 10 bases, with 14 bases between. CDR3 in amino acids: CASSLLLQGRSPLHF. CDR3 DNA: TGTGCCAGCAGTTTATTATTACAGGGAAGGTCACCCCTCCACTTT.

This clonotype turned up a few times. The genes are TRBV2 and TRBJ2-3; TRBD2 aligns across 9 bases. Germline loops: CDR1 SNHLY, CDR2 FYNNEI. The ends lost 5 bases at V and 5 bases at J; junction bases unmatched: 11. This CDR3 contains 16 residues. Here the CDR3 reads CASSTASSGKGDTQYF. In nucleotides, the CDR3 is TGTGCCAGCAGTACCGCCTCTAGCGGGAAGGGAGATACGCAGTATTTT. Together with reference TRBV2 and TRBJ2-3, the CDR3 gives the full variable domain: EPEVTQTPSHQVTQMGQEVILRCVPISNHLYFYWYRQILGQKVEFLVSFYNNEISEKSEIFDDQFSVERPDGSNFTLKIRSTKLEDSAMYFCASSTASSGKGDTQYFGPGTRLTVL.

This clonotype was found many times. The CDR3, as DNA: TGCAGTGCACCACCCCTAGAGGGGGCTTACAATGAGCAGTTCTTC. Protein: CSAPPLEGAYNEQFF. The chain uses TRBV20-1 and TRBJ2-1, with 7 nucleotides matching TRBD1. The CDR3 consists of 15 residues. V was clipped by 6 bases and J by 4 bases; unmatched bases: 12. The germline CDR1 and CDR2 sequences are DFQATT and SNEGSKA (reference sequence).

The chain carries TRBV20-1 and TRBJ2-7; 11 nucleotides align to TRBD2. Trimming removed 6 bases from V and 1 base from J; junction bases left unmatched: 8. Germline values: CDR1 DFQATT, CDR2 SNEGSKA (reference sequence). The CDR3 consists of 15 residues. The CDR3 DNA follows: TGCAGTGCCCGTATAGCGGGAGGGCTGTCCTACGAGCAGTACTTC. Its translation: CSARIAGGLSYEQYF.

This chain links TRBV20-1 with TRBJ2-1; 7 bases fit TRBD2. The junction had 11 bases not matched to a gene; V was cut back by 6 bases and J by 0 bases. The CDR3 sequence is 16 residues long. Germline loops: CDR1 DFQATT, CDR2 SNEGSKA (reference sequence). CDR3 DNA: TGCAGTGCCAACGGCAGGGAGGGGAGCTCCTACAATGAGCAGTTCTTC. Translated: CSANGREGSSYNEQFF.

This clonotype was recorded a few times. The J gene is TRBJ2-1, the V gene TRBV5-1; perhaps TRBD1 as D (6 bases). The CDR3 extends over 13 amino acids. The V end lost 2 bases, the J end lost 10 bases, and 13 bases lay between the germline ends. Germline loops: CDR1 SGHRS, CDR2 YFSETQ. The CDR3 nucleotides are TGCGCCAGCAGCTTAGCCCTGGGGGCGGAGCAGTTCTTC. It specifies CASSLALGAEQFF.

The chain joins TRBV9 to TRBJ2-1; 13 bases align to TRBD2. This CDR3 has 20 amino acids. The V segment lost 4 bases and the J segment 1 base; nucleotides outside the gene matches: 14. CDR1 is SGDLS and CDR2 is YYNGEE in the germline V gene. CDR3 DNA sequence: TGTGCCAGCAGCAGAACTAGCGGGAGGGCCGGTAGTGTATCCTACAATGAGCAGTTCTTC. This codes for CASSRTSGRAGSVSYNEQFF.

This chain uses TRBV20-1 with TRBJ1-1, with 7 bases aligning to TRBD1. Germline V CDR1 and CDR2: DFQATT, SNEGSKA (reference sequence). The CDR3 is made up of 15 amino acids. Trimming at V came to 1 base and at J to 3 bases, leaving 8 bases not matched to a gene. This CDR3 reads CSARATGKGDTEAFF. The DNA of the CDR3 is TGCAGTGCTAGAGCGACAGGGAAAGGGGACACTGAAGCTTTCTTT.

This clonotype was counted between two and nine times. V is TRBV18 and J is TRBJ2-7; D unclear. Trimming removed 3 bases at V and 2 bases at J, with 8 bases between. This CDR3 has 13 amino acids. The germline V gene encodes CDR1 KGHSH and CDR2 LQKENI. The CDR3 DNA reads as TGTGCCAGCTCACCGGCACAGACCTACGAGCAGTACTTC. Its protein product is CASSPAQTYEQYF.

This chain links TRBV27 with TRBJ2-2; 11 bases match TRBD2. The CDR3 totals 18 residues. Germline CDR1 is MNHEY and CDR2 is SMNVEV (reference sequence). After removal of 8 bases from V and 1 base from J, the junction contained 12 bases not matched to a gene. The CDR3 DNA reads as TGTGCCAGCGGGAGGGCAACCCTAGCGGGAGGGAACACCGGGGAGCTGTTTTTT. Its translation is CASGRATLAGGNTGELFF.

This clonotype came up a few times. This chain uses TRBV15 with TRBJ2-7; possibly TRBD1 for D (5 bases). This CDR3 comprises 14 residues. Trimming pared 5 bases from V and 4 bases from J, leaving 15 bases between. The germline V gene has CDR1 LNHNV and CDR2 YYDKDF (reference sequence). CDR3 in DNA: TGTGCCACCAGCTTGGTAGGGGTCGGGTACGAGCAGTACTTC. Amino acid sequence: CATSLVGVGYEQYF.

This clonotype has more than one count but fewer than ten. V gene TRBV30 combines with J gene TRBJ1-5; D is ambiguous. The germline V gene encodes CDR1 GTSNPN and CDR2 SVGIG (reference sequence). V was shortened by 2 bases and J by 7 bases, with 12 bases between the two germline ends. The CDR3 runs 13 residues. The CDR3 DNA sequence: TGTGCCTGGAGTCGTGGGGATAACCAGCCCCAGCATTTT. Its translation is CAWSRGDNQPQHF.